This T cell receptor (beta chain) stems from a study of shared T cell receptors in the human thymus listed by TCRdb under 2021. With regard to the full study: The study examined how self-reactive, shared T-cell receptor alpha chains are generated in the human thymus.

The library was generated by the immunoSEQ multiplex PCR assay. TCRdb holds this immuneACCESS table with in-frame rearrangements only. Some clones are missing; in checked studies, unresolved V genes explain under half, and the rest has no known cause. This sample gives about 380,000 clones in total; approximately 95% of them show up just once. Of the sample, 0.015% to 0.02% falls within the top ten clones. Turning to this clone: Its binding antigen is unknown. No per-base quality is available; no much larger clone lies one base away.

Via the germline V gene, CDR1 is SGHTA and CDR2 FQGTGA. V is trimmed back by 5 bases and J by 0 bases, and the junction contains 11 bases that no gene match accounts for. The CDR3 starts with the cysteine, ends with the phenylalanine, and has 17 residues. The CDR3 DNA has 51 bases and is translated from base 1. The sequence links TRBV7-3 to TRBJ1-1; 8 bases in the junction line up with TRBD1. The receptor's source is a human donor. The sequenced sample was thymocytes. The CDR3 here reads CASSPDRGTLMNTEAFF. DNA sequence: TGTGCCAGCAGCCCTGACAGGGGTACTTTAATGAACACTGAAGCTTTCTTT.